This T cell receptor (beta chain) appears in the sequencing data of a study of CD8 T cells in Susac syndrome. CD8+ and CD4+ T cells taken from blood had their TCR beta sequenced. While serving as controls, healthy donors were matched for age and sex. Purification of the CD8+ and CD4+ T cells relied on negative isolation, and TEMRA cells underwent FACS enrichment. Reverse transcription of roughly 0.45 to 1 ug RNA was carried out with random hexamers. Amplification of TCR beta CDR3 was carried out by immunoSEQ multiplex PCR, which covered 54 Vbeta and 13 Jbeta segments. From the immunoSEQ multiplex PCR reads, TCRdb called clonotypes with MiXCR, one entry per CDR3 protein. The repertoire holds roughly 190,000 distinct CDR3 sequences, about 93% seen once, with around 0.1% in the top ten. This receptor was identified in a human donor in good health. Sequencing was done on a sample of CD4+ T cells from PBMCs.

CDR3 in DNA: TGCAGCGTTGAGCGGGGGACTGGTTCCTACGAGCAGTACTTC. This encodes CSVERGTGSYEQYF. The genes are TRBV29-1 and TRBJ2-7, with 7 bases fitting TRBD2. J gave up 1 base and V 3 bases, and 6 bases lay outside the gene matches. The CDR3 totals 14 residues. Germline V CDR1 and CDR2: SQVTM, ANQGSEA.